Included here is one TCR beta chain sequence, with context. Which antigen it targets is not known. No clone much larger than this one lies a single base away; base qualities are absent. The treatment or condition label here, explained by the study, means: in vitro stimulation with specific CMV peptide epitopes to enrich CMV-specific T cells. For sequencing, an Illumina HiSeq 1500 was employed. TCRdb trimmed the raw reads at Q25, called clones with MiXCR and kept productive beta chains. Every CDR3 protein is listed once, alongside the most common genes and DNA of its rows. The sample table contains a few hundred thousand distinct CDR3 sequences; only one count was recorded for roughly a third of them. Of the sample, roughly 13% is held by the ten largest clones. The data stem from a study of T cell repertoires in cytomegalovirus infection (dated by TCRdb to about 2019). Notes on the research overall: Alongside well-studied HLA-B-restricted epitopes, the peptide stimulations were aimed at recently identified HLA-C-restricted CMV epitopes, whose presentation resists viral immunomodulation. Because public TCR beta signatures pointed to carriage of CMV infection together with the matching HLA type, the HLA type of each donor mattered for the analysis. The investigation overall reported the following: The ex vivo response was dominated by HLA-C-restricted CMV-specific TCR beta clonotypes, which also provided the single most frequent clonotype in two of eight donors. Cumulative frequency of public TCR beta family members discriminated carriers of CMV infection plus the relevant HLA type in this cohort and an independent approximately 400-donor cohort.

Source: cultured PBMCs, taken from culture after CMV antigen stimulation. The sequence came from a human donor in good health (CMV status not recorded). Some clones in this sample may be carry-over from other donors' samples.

The CDR3 is CASSLPAGWGQETQYF. The DNA sequence is given as TGTGCCAGCAGCTTACCGGCAGGTTGGGGACAAGAGACCCAGTACTTC. The sequence joins TRBV7-2 to TRBJ2-5; no D gene is confidently identified. Trimming takes 2 bases from V and 2 bases from J, and the germline ends sit 15 bases apart. Counted from cysteine to phenylalanine, this CDR3 has 16 amino acids. Here the CDR3 DNA is all that survives: 48 bases in frame from base 1. CDR1 is given as SGHTA and CDR2 as FQGNSA, both from the germline V gene.